Following are 30 T cell receptor beta chains from one sample sequenced in a study of blood T cell repertoires in COVID-19. Data came from immunoSEQ multiplex PCR; TCRdb stores just in-frame clones and leaves some out. The sample lists 39,000 or so clones, 80% to 90% occurring once. The sequenced sample consisted of peripheral blood. The receptors come from a man in his fifties or sixties in a cohort sampled during active COVID-19.

This clone was recorded only once. V usage is TRBV7-8 and J usage is TRBJ2-7; 7 positions match TRBD2. Germline trimming cut 0 bases from V and 3 bases from J; bases unmatched to any gene: 5. Germline V CDR1 and CDR2: SGHVS, FQNEAQ. This CDR3 has 15 residues. CDR3 nucleotides: TGTGCCAGCAGCTTAGCGGGGGGGACGGGCTACGAGCAGTACTTC. Translating it yields CASSLAGGTGYEQYF.

This sequence joins TRBV19 and TRBJ1-5; D may be TRBD1 (6 bases). CDR1 and CDR2 from the germline V gene are LNHDA and SQIVND (reference sequence). The CDR3 totals 14 residues. The V and J ends lost 6 bases and 3 bases respectively, with 12 bases between them. Here the CDR3 reads CASRVQGNNQPQHF. CDR3 DNA sequence: TGTGCCAGTAGGGTACAGGGTAACAATCAGCCCCAGCATTTT.

The V call is TRBV14, the J call TRBJ2-7; D perhaps matches TRBD2 (5 bases). V gave up 5 bases and J gave up 6 bases, with 23 bases separating them. The germline V gene has CDR1 SGHDN and CDR2 FVKESK. The CDR3 spans 16 residues. CDR3 region: CASSDIRAKRLGEQYF. The CDR3 bases are TGTGCCAGCAGCGACATTCGGGCGAAGCGGCTAGGCGAGCAGTACTTC. Combining the CDR3 with reference TRBV14 and TRBJ2-7 gives the whole variable domain EAGVTQFPSHSVIEKGQTVTLRCDPISGHDNLYWYRRVMGKEIKFLLHFVKESKQDESGMPNNRFLAERTGGTYSTLKVQPAELEDSGVYFCASSDIRAKRLGEQYFGPGTRLTVT.

This sequence joins TRBV10-3 and TRBJ1-2, with a possible D match to TRBD1 (5 bases). CDR1 is ENHRY, CDR2 SYGVKD, per germline. With 2 bases removed from V and 3 bases from J, the gap between germline ends came to 16 bases. This CDR3 comprises 16 residues. This CDR3 reads CAISEPGRIQYYGYTF. The CDR3 DNA reads TGTGCCATCAGTGAGCCAGGGCGAATTCAGTACTATGGCTACACCTTC.

The chain combines TRBV28 with TRBJ2-7, with TRBD1 identical over 10 bases. CDR3 size: 14 residues. Trimming removed 9 bases from V and 5 bases from J; junction bases left unmatched: 10. Germline values: CDR1 MDHEN, CDR2 SYDVKM. CDR3 loop: CASTRDRGLDEQYF. DNA for the CDR3: TGTGCCAGTACCAGGGACAGGGGCTTGGACGAGCAGTACTTC. The complete variable domain, with remaining parts taken from reference TRBV28 and TRBJ2-7, reads DVKVTQSSRYLVKRTGEKVFLECVQDMDHENMFWYRQDPGLGLRLIYFSYDVKMKEKGDIPEGYSVSREKKERFSLILESASTNQTSMYLCASTRDRGLDEQYFGPGTRLTVT.

The chain has TRBV7-8 and TRBJ1-6, with 7 bases identical to TRBD1. The germline V gene has CDR1 SGHVS and CDR2 FQNEAQ. The CDR3 loop spans 15 amino acids. The V segment lost 1 base and the J segment 9 bases; nucleotides outside the gene matches: 6. The CDR3 here is CASSLGEQGLSPLHF. CDR3 coding DNA: TGTGCCAGCAGCTTAGGCGAACAGGGGCTTTCACCCCTCCACTTT.

This rearrangement joins TRBV6-5 to TRBJ2-3, with a possible D match to TRBD1 (7 bases). The V end was cut by 8 bases, the J end by 2 bases, with 17 bases between. The CDR3 contains 15 residues. Germline CDR1 and CDR2: MNHEY and SVGAGI. The CDR3 coding sequence is TGTGCCAGCGGCAGGGGGACTCCCCTCACAGATACGCAGTATTTT. It is translated as CASGRGTPLTDTQYF.

The chain couples TRBV7-9 to TRBJ2-3, with TRBD2 as a possible D gene (5 bases). Germline V CDR1 and CDR2: SEHNR, FQNEAQ (reference sequence). V gave up 1 base and J gave up 5 bases, with 16 bases separating them. The CDR3 spans 16 residues. The CDR3: CASSLVGRKEEDTQYF. The CDR3 coding sequence is TGTGCCAGCAGCTTAGTAGGCAGGAAGGAGGAAGATACGCAGTATTTT.

This chain connects TRBV30 to TRBJ1-2; TRBD1 might be the D (5 bases). V was clipped by 3 bases and J by 6 bases, with 11 bases between them. Germline CDR1 is GTSNPN and CDR2 is SVGIG (reference sequence). The CDR3 spans 12 residues. For the CDR3, the DNA is TGTGCCTGGAGGACGGCGGGGCATGGCTACACCTTC. It codes for CAWRTAGHGYTF.

This clone was recorded a few times. The chain uses TRBV10-1 and TRBJ2-2; D is perhaps TRBD2 (7 bases). V was trimmed by 2 bases and J by 5 bases, leaving 12 bases between them. The germline V gene encodes CDR1 WNHNN and CDR2 SYGVQD (reference sequence). This CDR3 region has 15 residues. The CDR3 loop reads CASSETGGRTGELFF. CDR3 DNA: TGCGCCAGCAGTGAGACGGGGGGCCGAACCGGGGAGCTGTTTTTT.

The chain joins TRBV27 to TRBJ2-1; maybe TRBD1 (6 bases). The length of the CDR3 is 13 residues. In germline, CDR1 is MNHEY, CDR2 SMNVEV (reference sequence). Trimming stripped 5 bases from V and 6 bases from J, with 11 bases between. The CDR3 is CASSTGKGNEQFF. The DNA of the CDR3 is TGTGCCAGCAGTACAGGGAAGGGCAATGAGCAGTTCTTC.

This clone is a singleton in its sample. The chain uses TRBV20-1 and TRBJ1-2; perhaps TRBD1 as D (6 bases). This CDR3 contains 12 residues. Germline V gives CDR1 DFQATT, CDR2 SNEGSKA (reference sequence). Trimming stripped 3 bases from V and 4 bases from J, with 9 bases between. The CDR3 loop is CSASQDSYGYTF. The CDR3 DNA reads as TGCAGTGCTAGTCAGGACAGCTATGGCTACACCTTC.

The chain is built from TRBV10-3 and TRBJ2-7, with 9 bases that match TRBD1. The CDR3 is 13 amino acids. V trimming: 6 bases; J trimming: 5 bases; junction bases outside the gene matches: 5. Germline CDR1 and CDR2: ENHRY and SYGVKD. The CDR3 here is CAIRTGGPNEQYF. The CDR3 coding sequence is TGTGCCATCAGGACAGGGGGTCCCAACGAGCAGTACTTC.

V is TRBV7-8 and J is TRBJ1-1, with D uncertain. CDR3 size: 12 residues. The germline CDR1 and CDR2 sequences are SGHVS and FQNEAQ. V shed 5 bases and J shed 11 bases, with 15 bases lying between them. In DNA form, the CDR3 reads TGTGCCAGCAGCCTGGCGAGTGGAGGGGCTTTCTTT. Its translation: CASSLASGGAFF.

The J gene is TRBJ2-7, the V gene TRBV5-4; D gene unclear. The germline V gene encodes CDR1 SGHNT and CDR2 YYREEE (reference sequence). Between the trimmed V and J ends, which lost 2 bases and 2 bases, there was a span of 8 bases. The CDR3 is made up of 13 amino acids. The CDR3 coding sequence is TGTGCCAGCAGCTTCGGGTCGACCTACGAGCAGTACTTC. It is translated as CASSFGSTYEQYF. Looking up the rest from reference TRBV5-4 and TRBJ2-7 gives the full variable domain: ETGVTQSPTHLIKTRGQQVTLRCSSQSGHNTVSWYQQALGQGPQFIFQYYREEENGRGNFPPRFSGLQFPNYSSELNVNALELDDSALYLCASSFGSTYEQYFGPGTRLTVT.

The chain links TRBV19 to TRBJ2-2; 10 nucleotides align to TRBD2. The trim removed 5 bases at V and 4 bases at J, leaving 7 bases unmatched. CDR1 and CDR2 from the germline V gene are LNHDA and SQIVND (reference sequence). This CDR3 has 16 residues. DNA for the CDR3: TGTGCCAGTAGTGTTCTAGCGGGGGTAAGCACCGGGGAGCTGTTTTTT. Amino acids: CASSVLAGVSTGELFF. Based on the CDR3 plus reference TRBV19 and TRBJ2-2, the full variable domain is DGGITQSPKYLFRKEGQNVTLSCEQNLNHDAMYWYRQDPGQGLRLIYYSQIVNDFQKGDIAEGYSVSREKKESFPLTVTSAQKNPTAFYLCASSVLAGVSTGELFFGEGSRLTVL.

The V call is TRBV4-1, the J call TRBJ1-2; D is undetermined. The V gene's germline CDR1 is MGHRA and CDR2 YSYEKL. The CDR3 length is 16 residues. V lost 5 bases and J lost 5, with 21 bases in between. The CDR3 region has the DNA TGCGCCAGCAGCTATGGCCTTACCGGGATAGAATATGGCTACACCTTC. Its protein is CASSYGLTGIEYGYTF.

DNA of the CDR3: TGCGCCAGCAGCCAAGATCGAGGGCTCGGAAACACCATATATTTT. It translates to CASSQDRGLGNTIYF. This rearrangement joins TRBV4-3 to TRBJ1-3; no clear D. The CDR3 is 15 residues long. Germline-derived CDR1 and CDR2 are LGHNA and YSLEER. The germline V and J ends were trimmed by 0 bases and 4 bases, with 10 bases remaining between them.

V and J are TRBV9 and TRBJ2-3, with 7 positions matching TRBD1. Germline values: CDR1 SGDLS, CDR2 YYNGEE. The CDR3 covers 16 residues. J gave up 3 bases and V 0 bases, and 7 bases lay outside the gene matches. The CDR3, as DNA: TGTGCCAGCAGCGTAGGGGTAGGGGGCGCAACAGATACGCAGTATTTT. Encoded protein: CASSVGVGGATDTQYF.

This chain connects TRBV27 to TRBJ1-4, with D maybe TRBD1 (5 bases). Germline CDR1 reads MNHEY; CDR2 reads SMNVEV (reference sequence). The CDR3 has 13 amino acids. Trimming cost V 8 bases and J 8 bases, with 15 bases left between them. CDR3 DNA sequence: TGTGCCAGCTCCCGGGACTTCAGGGAAAAACTGTTTTTT. Its translation: CASSRDFREKLFF.

The chain employs TRBV3-1 (or the pseudogene TRBV3-2) and TRBJ2-7, with 9 positions matching TRBD1. The CDR3 length is 15 residues. J lost 3 bases, V lost 0 bases, and 3 bases had no gene match. CDR1 LGHDT and CDR2 YNNKEL come from the germline V gene (reference sequence). In DNA form, the CDR3 reads TGTGCCAGCAGCCAAGAGGGGGGACAGGGCTACGAGCAGTACTTC. Translation gives CASSQEGGQGYEQYF.

The gene calls are TRBV4-3 and TRBJ1-2; D perhaps matches TRBD1 (5 bases). CDR1 is LGHNA and CDR2 is YSLEER in the germline V gene. This CDR3 region has 15 residues. With 2 bases removed from V and 5 bases from J, the gap between germline ends came to 15 bases. CDR3 in amino acids: CASSQQTGVRYGYTF. The CDR3 coding sequence is TGCGCCAGCAGCCAACAAACGGGGGTCCGATATGGCTACACCTTC.

The table lists this clone with a few counts. The chain links TRBV6-2 or TRBV6-3 to TRBJ2-6, with D possibly being TRBD1 (5 bases). This CDR3 comprises 14 residues. From germline, CDR1 is MNHEY and CDR2 SVGEGT. V was shortened by 5 bases and J by 2 bases, with 7 bases between the two germline ends. The CDR3 region is CASSQTAGANVLTF. CDR3 bases: TGTGCCAGCAGTCAGACAGCTGGGGCCAACGTCCTGACTTTC.

The chain uses TRBV14 and TRBJ2-1; no firm D call. Trimming stripped 6 bases from V and 11 bases from J, with 11 bases between. This CDR3 region has 11 residues. Germline V gene sequence: CDR1 SGHDN, CDR2 FVKESK. CDR3 in DNA: TGTGCCAGCAGTAACTTTTTTCAGCAGTTCTTC. It codes for CASSNFFQQFF.

The rearrangement links TRBV28 to TRBJ1-5; 7 nucleotides agree with TRBD1. In germline, CDR1 is MDHEN, CDR2 SYDVKM. With V trimmed by 6 bases and J by 6 bases, 8 bases remained unmatched. CDR3 size: 14 residues. The CDR3 reads CASRGQSAVQPQHF. DNA for the CDR3: TGTGCCAGCAGGGGACAGTCCGCCGTTCAGCCCCAGCATTTT.

This clone was counted between two and nine times. The rearrangement joins TRBV7-2 to TRBJ2-7; D gene uncertain. Germline V lookup: CDR1 SGHTA, CDR2 FQGNSA. The V end was cut by 2 bases, the J end by 2 bases, with 13 bases between. The CDR3 spans 15 residues. CDR3 bases: TGTGCCAGCAGCTTACAATCACAGATGCCCTACGAGCAGTACTTC. It translates to CASSLQSQMPYEQYF.

The V gene is TRBV28, the J gene TRBJ2-7; 8 bases are shared with TRBD2. With 4 bases clipped from V and 0 bases from J, the junction kept 5 bases outside the gene matches. Per the germline V gene, CDR1 is MDHEN and CDR2 is SYDVKM. The CDR3 spans 15 residues. The CDR3: CASSSTAGASYEQYF. The CDR3 bases are TGTGCCAGCAGTTCGACAGCGGGGGCCTCCTACGAGCAGTACTTC. The variable domain in full, with the rest retrieved from reference TRBV28 and TRBJ2-7, is DVKVTQSSRYLVKRTGEKVFLECVQDMDHENMFWYRQDPGLGLRLIYFSYDVKMKEKGDIPEGYSVSREKKERFSLILESASTNQTSMYLCASSSTAGASYEQYFGPGTRLTVT.

This clone was seen only once. The chain carries TRBV5-6 and TRBJ2-5; 12 bases fit TRBD2. Germline trimming cut 1 base from V and 3 bases from J; bases unmatched to any gene: 7. Per germline, CDR1 SGHDT and CDR2 YYEEEE. CDR3 size: 17 residues. The CDR3 sequence is CASSLRLAGAREETQYF. The CDR3 DNA reads TGTGCCAGCAGCTTGAGACTAGCGGGGGCCCGCGAAGAGACCCAGTACTTC.

The gene calls are TRBV6-5 and TRBJ1-6; 7 nucleotides match TRBD1. This CDR3 contains 15 residues. Trimming removed 6 bases from V and 7 bases from J; junction bases left unmatched: 9. Germline assignment: CDR1 MNHEY and CDR2 SVGAGI. CDR3 sequence reads: CASRTPGTENSPLHF. The CDR3 DNA follows: TGTGCCAGCAGGACCCCCGGGACAGAAAATTCACCCCTCCACTTT.

The CDR3 loop reads CASSLGGTTNEKLFF. The CDR3, as DNA: TGTGCCAGCAGTCTGGGGGGGACCACTAATGAAAAACTGTTTTTT. The V gene is TRBV28, the J gene TRBJ1-4; D might be TRBD1 (5 bases). This CDR3 comprises 15 residues. Trimming cost V 5 bases and J 2 bases, with 12 bases left between them. Germline loops: CDR1 MDHEN, CDR2 SYDVKM.